The 10 T cell receptor beta chains in this list originate from one sample, sequenced in a study of shared clonotypes between healthy human individuals. Method: immunoSEQ multiplex PCR; TCRdb's copy keeps in-frame clones and lacks some. Among 950,000 to 1,100,000 clones listed, 75% were seen once. Specimen: memory CD4+ T cells sorted from blood. Subset given: CD45RA-negative fraction. The receptors derive from a man younger than 30 in good health.

The chain couples TRBV7-9 to TRBJ2-5, with 8 bases aligning to TRBD2. The germline V gene has CDR1 SEHNR and CDR2 FQNEAQ (reference sequence). The CDR3 is 13 amino acids. CDR3 sequence reads: CVSRSGDEETQYF. CDR3 bases: TGTGTCTCCCGTAGCGGGGACGAAGAGACCCAGTACTTC. The entire variable domain, with the rest obtained from reference TRBV7-9 and TRBJ2-5, is as follows: DTGVSQNPRHKITKRGQNVTFRCDPISEHNRLYWYRQTLGQGPEFLTYFQNEAQLEKSRLLSDRFSAERPKGSFSTLEIQRTEQGDSAMYLCVSRSGDEETQYFGPGTRLLVL.

This chain connects TRBV2 to TRBJ1-5; 10 nucleotides line up with TRBD1. Germline V CDR1 and CDR2: SNHLY, FYNNEI. This CDR3 region has 14 residues. The ends lost 6 bases at V and 4 bases at J; junction bases unmatched: 3. The DNA of the CDR3 is TGTGCCAGCAGCGGGACAGGGGAAAATCAGCCCCAGCATTTT. Amino acid sequence: CASSGTGENQPQHF.

As regards this clone: A far larger clone is only one base removed, so a read error is likely. Other DNA sequences within the sample encode an identical CDR3. This chain links TRBV2 with TRBJ1-1; D remains ambiguous. The CDR3 has 13 residues. Germline CDR1 and CDR2: SNHLY and FYNNEI. Between the trimmed V and J ends, which lost 2 bases and 1 base, there was a span of 5 bases. CDR3 amino acids: CASSELENTEAFF. DNA of the CDR3: TGTGCCAGCAGTGAACTAGAGAACACTGAAGCTTTCTTT.

This clone was recorded only once. The V call is TRBV12-5, the J call TRBJ2-7; TRBD2 matches at 7 bases. J lost 7 bases, V lost 0 bases, and 15 bases had no gene match. Germline CDR1 LGHNT, CDR2 FRNRAP. The CDR3 spans 17 residues. The CDR3 sequence: CASGLVVVGGGPREQYF. For the CDR3, the DNA is TGTGCTAGTGGTTTGGTAGTGGTCGGGGGAGGGCCTAGGGAGCAGTACTTC.

The gene calls are TRBV5-1 and TRBJ2-7; D may be TRBD1 or TRBD2 (6 bases each). Germline V CDR1 and CDR2: SGHRS, YFSETQ. Trimming removed 4 bases at V and 0 bases at J, with 8 bases between. The CDR3 has 13 residues. DNA of the CDR3: TGCGCCAGCAGCCGGGGGCACTCCTACGAGCAGTACTTC. This encodes CASSRGHSYEQYF.

This clone was detected only a few times. The identical CDR3 is also encoded by other nucleotide sequences in the sample. The chain couples TRBV6-5 to TRBJ1-6; 8 positions match TRBD1. The CDR3 runs to 15 residues. V gave up 0 bases and J gave up 10 bases; unmatched junction bases: 5. CDR1 and CDR2 (germline): MNHEY, SVGAGI. This CDR3 reads CASSYSSTGGSPLHF. The CDR3 DNA reads as TGTGCCAGCAGTTACTCGAGCACAGGGGGATCACCCCTCCACTTT.

V is TRBV7-3 and J is TRBJ1-6; maybe TRBD1 (6 bases). Germline V CDR1 and CDR2: SGHTA, FQGTGA. Trimming took 5 bases from V and 10 from J, leaving 12 bases between them. The CDR3 totals 13 residues. The CDR3 protein is CASSIQGGSPLHF. The DNA for the CDR3 is TGTGCCAGCAGCATACAGGGTGGATCACCCCTCCACTTT.

This clone was observed at least ten times. The J gene is TRBJ2-1, the V gene TRBV5-4; the D gene is possibly TRBD1 (6 bases). The CDR3 covers 13 residues. V gave up 0 bases and J gave up 10 bases, with 11 bases separating them. The V gene's germline CDR1 is SGHNT and CDR2 YYREEE (reference sequence). CDR3 nucleotides: TGTGCCAGCAGCTTGGACAGGGTCGGAGAGCAGTTCTTC. As protein: CASSLDRVGEQFF.

The chain has TRBV5-4 and TRBJ2-5, with TRBD2 identical over 10 bases. The better agreement between TRBJ2-7 and the DNA end casts doubt on the J call. The germline V gene encodes CDR1 SGHNT and CDR2 YYREEE (reference sequence). The CDR3 sequence is 16 residues long. CDR3 nucleotides: TGTGCCAGCAGCTTGGCCGGGCTAGCGGGAGAGTACGAGCAGTACTTC. It yields the protein CASSLAGLAGEYEQYF.

This chain joins TRBV4-1 and TRBJ1-2; maybe TRBD1 (5 bases). V lost 0 bases and J lost 2, with 10 bases in between. This CDR3 region has 15 residues. The germline gives CDR1 MGHRA, CDR2 YSYEKL. The CDR3 DNA sequence: TGCGCCAGCAGCCAAGATCCGCAGGGCAACTATGGCTACACCTTC. It encodes CASSQDPQGNYGYTF.